This T cell receptor (beta chain) was captured by sequencing in a study of cytomegalovirus exposure and HLA in healthy donors. Amplification used 60 Vbeta primers and 13 Jbeta primers. Some clones are missing from TCRdb's copy, which holds only in-frame ones; the method was immunoSEQ multiplex PCR. Of some 140,000 clones in the sample, approximately 60% were seen once. Germline V gives CDR1 SGHNT, CDR2 YYREEE (reference sequence). This CDR3 spans 15 amino acids. Trimming removed 4 bases at V and 6 bases at J, with 20 bases between. The V call is TRBV5-4, the J call TRBJ2-7; the D gene is possibly TRBD1 (5 bases). This clonotype originated in a woman in her thirties or forties in good health and CMV-seronegative. Sequences were obtained from PBMCs. The CDR3, as DNA: TGTGCCAGCAGCCCGGCAGGGATCGACATTGGCGAGCAGTACTTC. It encodes CASSPAGIDIGEQYF.